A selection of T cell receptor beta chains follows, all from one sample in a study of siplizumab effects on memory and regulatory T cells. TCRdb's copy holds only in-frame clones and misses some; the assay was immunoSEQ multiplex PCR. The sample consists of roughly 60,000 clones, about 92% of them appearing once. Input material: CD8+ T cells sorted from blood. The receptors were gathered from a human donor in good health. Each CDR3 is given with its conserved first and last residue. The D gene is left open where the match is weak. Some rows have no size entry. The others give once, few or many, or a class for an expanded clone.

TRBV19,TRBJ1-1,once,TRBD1,CASSALQGSAATEAFF,TGTGCCAGTAGTGCCCTACAGGGGTCCGCGGCCACTGAAGCTTTCTTT
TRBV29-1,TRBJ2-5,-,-,CSVERTRETQYF,TGCAGCGTTGAGAGGACCAGGGAGACCCAGTACTTC
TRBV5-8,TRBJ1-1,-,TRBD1,CASSLSGGTEAFF,TGTGCCAGCAGCTTGTCAGGGGGCACTGAAGCTTTCTTT
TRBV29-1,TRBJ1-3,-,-,CSVFPGSGNTIYF,TGCAGCGTTTTTCCAGGCTCTGGAAACACCATATATTTT
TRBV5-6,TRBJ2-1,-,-,CASSLRGQGYNEQFF,TGTGCCAGCAGCTTGAGGGGCCAGGGGTACAATGAGCAGTTCTTC
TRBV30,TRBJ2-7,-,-,CAWGFLGATYEQYF,TGTGCCTGGGGCTTCCTCGGAGCAACGTACGAGCAGTACTTC
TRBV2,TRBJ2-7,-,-,CASRQGPGLPYEQYF,TGTGCCAGCAGACAAGGGCCGGGATTGCCCTACGAGCAGTACTTC
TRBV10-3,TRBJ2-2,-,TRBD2,CAISEDTSANTGELFF,TGTGCCATCAGTGAGGATACTAGCGCGAACACCGGGGAGCTGTTTTTT
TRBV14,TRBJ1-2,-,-,CASSQDLDRADQGYTF,TGTGCCAGCAGCCAAGATTTGGACAGAGCCGATCAGGGCTACACCTTC
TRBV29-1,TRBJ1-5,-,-,CSGPGQSNQPQHF,TGCAGCGGGCCGGGACAAAGCAATCAGCCCCAGCATTTT
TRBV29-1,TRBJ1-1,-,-,CSVRDTMNTEAFF,TGCAGCGTTCGGGACACCATGAACACTGAAGCTTTCTTT
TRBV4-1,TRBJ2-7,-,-,CASSQVDLDEQYF,TGCGCCAGCAGCCAAGTGGATCTGGACGAGCAGTACTTC
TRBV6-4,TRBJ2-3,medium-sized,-,CASSGEAADTQYF,TGTGCCAGCAGTGGAGAGGCGGCAGATACGCAGTATTTT
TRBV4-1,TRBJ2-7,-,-,CASSARDGYEQYF,TGCGCCAGCAGCGCAAGGGACGGTTACGAGCAGTACTTC
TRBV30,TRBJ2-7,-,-,CAWSFGFYEQYF,TGTGCCTGGAGTTTTGGATTCTACGAGCAGTACTTC
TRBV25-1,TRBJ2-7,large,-,CASSGAVEQYF,TGTGCCAGCAGTGGGGCAGTAGAGCAGTACTTC
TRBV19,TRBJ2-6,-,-,CASSLSGTGANVLTF,TGTGCCAGTAGTCTATCTGGGACTGGGGCCAACGTCCTGACTTTC
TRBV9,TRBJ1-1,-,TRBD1,CASSETGTGVSLREAFF,TGTGCCAGCAGCGAGACCGGGACAGGGGTCTCTCTCCGTGAAGCTTTCTTT
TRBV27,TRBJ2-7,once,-,CASSLARVNSYEQYF,TGTGCCAGCAGTTTGGCCCGGGTAAACTCCTACGAGCAGTACTTC
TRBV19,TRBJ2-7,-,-,CASSFGGVSYEQYF,TGTGCCAGTAGTTTCGGAGGCGTCTCCTACGAGCAGTACTTC
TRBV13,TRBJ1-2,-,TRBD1,CASSQSHGTDLDYGYTF,TGTGCCAGCAGCCAGAGCCATGGGACAGACCTCGACTATGGCTACACCTTC
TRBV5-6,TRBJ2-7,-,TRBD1,CASSLGTGFYEQYF,TGTGCCAGCAGCTTGGGGACAGGGTTTTACGAGCAGTACTTC
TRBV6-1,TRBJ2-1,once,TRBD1,CASSEPAGGWNEQFF,TGTGCCAGCAGTGAACCGGCAGGGGGCTGGAATGAGCAGTTCTTC
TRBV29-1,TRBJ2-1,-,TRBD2,CSGTSEANYNEQFF,TGCAGCGGCACTAGCGAAGCAAACTACAATGAGCAGTTCTTC
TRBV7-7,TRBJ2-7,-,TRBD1,CASSPGQGLYEQYF,TGTGCTAGCAGCCCGGGACAGGGTCTGTACGAGCAGTACTTC
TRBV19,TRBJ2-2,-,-,CASTPTGAPNTGELFF,TGTGCCAGTACCCCGACGGGAGCCCCGAACACCGGGGAGCTGTTTTTT
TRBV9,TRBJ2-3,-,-,CASSVEGPDTQYF,TGTGCCAGCAGCGTTGAGGGTCCAGATACGCAGTATTTT
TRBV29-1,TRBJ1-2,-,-,CSAKFRYGYTF,TGCAGCGCCAAGTTCCGGTATGGCTACACCTTC
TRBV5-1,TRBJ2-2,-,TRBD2,CASSVAGGTGELFF,TGCGCCAGCAGCGTAGCGGGAGGCACCGGGGAGCTGTTTTTT
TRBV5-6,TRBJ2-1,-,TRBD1,CASSLAEGAITRNEQFF,TGTGCCAGCAGCTTGGCCGAGGGGGCAATTACTAGGAATGAGCAGTTCTTC
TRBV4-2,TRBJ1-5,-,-,CASSQEYRYSNQPQHF,TGTGCCAGCAGCCAAGAGTACCGTTATAGCAATCAGCCCCAGCATTTT
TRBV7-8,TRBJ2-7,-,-,CASSLAVLPYEQYF,TGTGCCAGCAGCTTAGCGGTCCTACCTTACGAGCAGTACTTC
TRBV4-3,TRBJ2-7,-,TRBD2,CASSQDGGTSGSDEQYF,TGCGCCAGCAGCCAAGATGGGGGGACTAGCGGGAGCGACGAGCAGTACTTC
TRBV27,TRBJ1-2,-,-,CASSAANYGYTF,TGTGCCAGCAGTGCCGCTAACTATGGCTACACCTTC
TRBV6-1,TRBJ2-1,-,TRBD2,CASSEYRGGSAEQFF,TGTGCCAGCAGTGAATATAGGGGCGGGAGCGCTGAGCAGTTCTTC
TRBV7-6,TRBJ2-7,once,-,CASSLGGGSYEQYF,TGTGCCAGCAGCTTAGGAGGCGGTTCCTACGAGCAGTACTTC
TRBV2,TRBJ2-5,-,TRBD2,CASSELGASGRLETQYF,TGTGCCAGCAGTGAATTGGGGGCTAGCGGGAGGCTGGAGACCCAGTACTTC
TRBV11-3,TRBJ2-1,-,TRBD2,CASDPGLASFSSYNEQFF,TGTGCCAGCGATCCGGGACTAGCGTCCTTCAGCTCCTACAATGAGCAGTTCTTC
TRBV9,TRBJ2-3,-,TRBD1,CASSPGTGGSTDTQYF,TGTGCCAGCAGCCCGGGGACAGGGGGCAGCACAGATACGCAGTATTTT
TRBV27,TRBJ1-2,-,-,CASSADYNYGYTF,TGTGCCAGCAGTGCAGACTATAACTATGGCTACACCTTC
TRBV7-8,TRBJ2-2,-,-,CASSLAWGTGELFF,TGTGCCAGCAGCTTAGCTTGGGGCACCGGGGAGCTGTTTTTT
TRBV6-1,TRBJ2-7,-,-,CASSEGWGSHYEQYF,TGTGCCAGCAGTGAAGGGTGGGGGTCCCACTACGAGCAGTACTTC
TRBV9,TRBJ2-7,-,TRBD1,CASTRSRQGDEQYF,TGTGCCAGCACCCGTAGTCGACAGGGGGACGAGCAGTACTTC
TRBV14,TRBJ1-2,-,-,CASSEGGILNYGYTF,TGTGCCAGCAGCGAAGGGGGAATTTTAAACTATGGCTACACCTTC
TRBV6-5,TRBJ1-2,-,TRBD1,CASGQGINYGYTF,TGTGCCAGCGGACAGGGGATTAACTATGGCTACACCTTC